These 2 T cell receptor beta chains originate from one sample sequenced in a study of T cell repertoires in cytomegalovirus infection. Antigens of these TCRs are unknown. Using its own MiXCR run on the reads, TCRdb lists one record per CDR3 protein. This sample has just under 500,000 distinct CDR3 sequences, with around 35% found just once. Sequencing was performed on cultured PBMCs, taken from culture after CMV antigen stimulation. These receptors were obtained from a human donor in good health (CMV status not recorded). Some clones in this sample may be carry-over from other donors' samples.

This rearrangement joins TRBV12-3 or TRBV12-4 to TRBJ1-5, with a weak D call TRBD1 (5 bases). The V end lost 7 bases, the J end lost 4 bases, and 17 bases lay between the germline ends. The CDR3 spans 15 residues. Written as DNA, the CDR3 is TGTGCCAGCACTATCGGGGGTTTACGAAATCAGCCCCAGCATTTT. Translated, it gives CASTIGGLRNQPQHF.

The V call is TRBV11-3, the J call TRBJ1-1, with 7 bases that match TRBD1. The germline gives CDR1 SGHNT, CDR2 YENEEA. V lost 4 bases, J lost 3 bases, and 5 bases stayed unmatched. The CDR3 contains 14 residues. CDR3 sequence reads: CASSSRGADTEAFF. Here the CDR3 DNA reads TGTGCCAGCAGCTCCAGGGGGGCCGACACTGAAGCTTTCTTT.